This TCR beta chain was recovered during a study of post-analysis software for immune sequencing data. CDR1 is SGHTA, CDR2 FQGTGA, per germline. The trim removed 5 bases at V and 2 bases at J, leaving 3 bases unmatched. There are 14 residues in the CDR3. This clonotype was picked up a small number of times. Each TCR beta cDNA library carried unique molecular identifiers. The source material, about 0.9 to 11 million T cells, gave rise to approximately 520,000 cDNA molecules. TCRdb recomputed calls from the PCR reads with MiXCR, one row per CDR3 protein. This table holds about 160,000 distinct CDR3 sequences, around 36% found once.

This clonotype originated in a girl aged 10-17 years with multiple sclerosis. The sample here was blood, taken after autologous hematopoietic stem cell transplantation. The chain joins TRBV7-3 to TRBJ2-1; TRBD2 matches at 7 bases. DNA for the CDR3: TGTGCCAGCAGCATGGGGGGGACCTACAATGAGCAGTTCTTC. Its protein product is CASSMGGTYNEQFF.